The 9 T cell receptor beta chains below come from one sample, sequenced in a study of T cell responses to AZD1222 COVID-19 vaccine. Assay: immunoSEQ multiplex PCR; the TCRdb copy retains only in-frame clones and omits some. The table lists 170,000 or so clones, 75% to 90% of them singletons. Sample: peripheral blood, taken on day 0 of AZD1222 vaccination. Receptors were obtained from an adult in good health.

This clone occurred a few times. The V call is TRBV12-3 or TRBV12-4, the J call TRBJ1-4, with unresolved D. The CDR3 runs to 13 residues. V gave up 2 bases and J gave up 12 bases, with 13 bases separating them. As DNA, the CDR3 is TGTGCCAGCAGTTTAAAGTCCCCCGGGGAACTGTTTTTT. Translated, it gives CASSLKSPGELFF.

The chain links TRBV27 to TRBJ2-1; 7 nucleotides match TRBD2. V lost 3 bases and J lost 4; bases outside the gene matches: 3. From germline, CDR1 is MNHEY and CDR2 SMNVEV (reference sequence). This CDR3 is built from 14 residues. CDR3 amino acids: CASSFGLVYNEQFF. The CDR3 DNA reads as TGTGCCAGCAGTTTCGGACTAGTATACAATGAGCAGTTCTTC.

The rearrangement uses TRBV12-3 or TRBV12-4 and TRBJ1-1; the D is unclear. Between the trimmed V and J ends, which lost 1 base and 8 bases, there was a span of 2 bases. This CDR3 is built from 10 residues. CDR3 in DNA: TGTGCCAGCAGTTTAGGAGAAGCTTTCTTT. Its translation is CASSLGEAFF.

The chain couples TRBV2 to TRBJ2-2; D is unresolved. Germline V gene sequence: CDR1 SNHLY, CDR2 FYNNEI. This CDR3 is built from 13 residues. The germline V and J ends were trimmed by 6 bases and 1 base, with 6 bases remaining between them. This CDR3 reads CASRDMNTGELFF. CDR3 DNA: TGTGCCAGCAGAGATATGAACACCGGGGAGCTGTTTTTT.

The chain couples TRBV27 to TRBJ2-3; no clear D gene. V lost 5 bases and J 0 bases, leaving 12 bases between the germline ends. The CDR3 extends over 15 amino acids. Looked up from germline, CDR1 is MNHEY and CDR2 is SMNVEV (reference sequence). CDR3 DNA: TGTGCCAGCAGTAAACTAAGGGCTAGCACAGATACGCAGTATTTT. Its protein is CASSKLRASTDTQYF.

The genes are TRBV5-8 and TRBJ1-1; 7 bases are a match to TRBD1. CDR1 is SGHTS and CDR2 is YDEGEE in the germline V gene. The CDR3 is 13 residues long. V lost 5 bases, J lost 2 bases, and 3 bases stayed unmatched. Here the CDR3 DNA reads TGTGCCAGCAGGACAGGGCTCAACACTGAAGCTTTCTTT. Translating gives CASRTGLNTEAFF. Full variable domain (outside the CDR3, taken from reference TRBV5-8 and TRBJ1-1): EAGVTQSPTHLIKTRGQQATLRCSPISGHTSVYWYQQALGLGLQFLLWYDEGEERNRGNFPPRFSGRQFPNYSSELNVNALELEDSALYLCASRTGLNTEAFFGQGTRLTVV.

This clone is a singleton in its sample. V is TRBV7-3 and J is TRBJ1-2; maybe TRBD1 (5 bases). Germline V gene data show CDR1 as SGHTA and CDR2 as FQGTGA. CDR3 size: 13 residues. Trimming took off 0 bases at V and 4 bases at J, with 6 bases between the two ends. The CDR3 DNA sequence: TGTGCCAGCAGCTTAACTGGGGGCTATGGCTACACCTTC. It yields the protein CASSLTGGYGYTF.

This chain joins TRBV7-5 and TRBJ1-5; the D call in the table, TRBD1, was not verified against the DNA. TRBV7-5 is given as a pseudogene. The CDR3 has 12 residues. This chain's CDR3 is CVRSRHLQGQHF. CDR3 DNA sequence: TGTGTCAGAAGCAGGCACCTCCAGGGCCAGCATTTT.

This rearrangement joins TRBV10-1 to TRBJ1-2; D is ambiguous. This CDR3 is 13 amino acids long. Germline CDR1 is WNHNN and CDR2 is SYGVQD (reference sequence). Trimming took 4 bases from V and 0 from J, leaving 6 bases between them. CDR3: CASSGQANYGYTF. The DNA of the CDR3 is TGCGCCAGCAGTGGGCAGGCTAACTATGGCTACACCTTC.